This T cell receptor beta chain derives from a study of blood T cell repertoires in COVID-19. Study-level background: PBMCs, B-cell-depleted T cells, or T cells were the source of the cDNA or gDNA that made up the material.

Original processing notes: Reference gene primer amplification yielded estimated nucleated cell counts. Measured with immunoSEQ multiplex PCR; TCRdb has only the in-frame clones, and not every one. That table gives V, J and clone size, and the DNA gave D and trimming. The sample carries 210,000 or so clones, roughly 84% recorded once. About this clone itself: The sample has other DNA sequences that encode this CDR3 too.

CDR3 length: 13 amino acids. The V gene lost 6 bases and the J gene lost 2 bases, with 10 bases spanning the gap. Germline-derived CDR1 and CDR2 are MNHEY and SVGAGI. The receptor's source is a human donor in a cohort sampled during active COVID-19. Sequencing was done on a sample of peripheral blood. The chain carries TRBV6-5 and TRBJ1-2; D is perhaps TRBD1 (6 bases). CDR3 loop: CASSRTGNYGYTF. Written as DNA, the CDR3 is TGTGCCAGCAGCCGAACAGGGAACTATGGCTACACCTTC.